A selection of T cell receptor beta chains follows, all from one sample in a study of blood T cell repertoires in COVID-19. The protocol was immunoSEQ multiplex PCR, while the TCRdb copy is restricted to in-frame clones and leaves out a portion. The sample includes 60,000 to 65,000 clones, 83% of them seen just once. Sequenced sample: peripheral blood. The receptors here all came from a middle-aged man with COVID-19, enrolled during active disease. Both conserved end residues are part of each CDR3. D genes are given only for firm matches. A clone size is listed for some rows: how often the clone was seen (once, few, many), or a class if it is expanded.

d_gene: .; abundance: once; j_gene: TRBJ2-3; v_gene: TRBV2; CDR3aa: CASSEDGPTTHTQYF; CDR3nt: TGTGCCAGCAGTGAGGATGGGCCGACTACGCATACGCAGTATTTT
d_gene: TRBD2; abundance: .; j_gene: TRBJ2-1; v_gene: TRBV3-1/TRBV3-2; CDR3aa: CASSQFSGRGGEQFF; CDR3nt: TGTGCCAGCAGCCAATTCAGCGGGAGGGGGGGTGAGCAGTTCTTC
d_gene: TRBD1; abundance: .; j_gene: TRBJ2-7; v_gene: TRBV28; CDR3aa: CASSMTGATSYEQYF; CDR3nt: TGTGCCAGCAGCATGACAGGGGCCACATCCTACGAGCAGTACTTC
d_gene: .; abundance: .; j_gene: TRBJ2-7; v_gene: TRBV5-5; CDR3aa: CASSLVRDISSYEQYF; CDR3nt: TGTGCCAGCAGCTTGGTCAGGGACATTAGCTCCTACGAGCAGTACTTC
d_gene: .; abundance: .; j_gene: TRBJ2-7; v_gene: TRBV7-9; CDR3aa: CASSAASYEQYF; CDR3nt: TGTGCCAGCAGCGCCGCCAGCTACGAGCAGTACTTC
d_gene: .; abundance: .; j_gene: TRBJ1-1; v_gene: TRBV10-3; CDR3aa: CAIRRPGMNTEAFF; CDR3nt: TGTGCCATCAGGCGACCGGGAATGAACACTGAAGCTTTCTTT
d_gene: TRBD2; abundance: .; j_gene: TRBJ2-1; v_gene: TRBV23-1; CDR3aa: CASSQWTSNEQFF; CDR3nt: TGCGCCAGCAGTCAATGGACTAGCAATGAGCAGTTCTTC
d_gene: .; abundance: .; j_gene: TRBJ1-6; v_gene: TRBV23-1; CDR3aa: CASAPYSHPNSPLHF; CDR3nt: TGCGCCAGCGCCCCTTACAGTCATCCCAATTCACCCCTCCACTTT
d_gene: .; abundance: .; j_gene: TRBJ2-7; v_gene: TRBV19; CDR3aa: CASSPGEGDSYEQYF; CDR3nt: TGTGCCAGTAGCCCAGGTGAGGGGGATTCCTACGAGCAGTACTTC
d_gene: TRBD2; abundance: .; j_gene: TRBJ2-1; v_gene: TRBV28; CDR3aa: CASLAGGYNEQFF; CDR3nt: TGTGCCAGTCTAGCGGGAGGGTACAATGAGCAGTTCTTC
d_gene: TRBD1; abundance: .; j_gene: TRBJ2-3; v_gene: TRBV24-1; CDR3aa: CATSDFKGTGGPTDTQYF; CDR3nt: TGTGCCACCAGTGATTTCAAGGGGACAGGGGGACCCACAGATACGCAGTATTTT
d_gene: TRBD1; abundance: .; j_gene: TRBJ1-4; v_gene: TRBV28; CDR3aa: CASSIQGVTPNEKLFF; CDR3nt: TGTGCCAGCAGTATCCAGGGGGTGACTCCTAATGAAAAACTGTTTTTT
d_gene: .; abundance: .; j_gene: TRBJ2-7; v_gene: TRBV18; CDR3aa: CASSPTPGYTVEQYF; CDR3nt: TGTGCCAGCTCACCGACCCCGGGGTATACGGTCGAGCAGTACTTC
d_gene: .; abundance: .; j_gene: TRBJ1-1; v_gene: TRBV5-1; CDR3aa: CASSLSSSNTEAFF; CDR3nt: TGCGCCAGCAGCTTGAGTTCGAGTAACACTGAAGCTTTCTTT
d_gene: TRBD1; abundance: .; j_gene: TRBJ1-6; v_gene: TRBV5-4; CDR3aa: CASSFGTGNNSPLHF; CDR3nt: TGTGCCAGCAGCTTCGGGACAGGGAATAATTCACCCCTCCACTTT
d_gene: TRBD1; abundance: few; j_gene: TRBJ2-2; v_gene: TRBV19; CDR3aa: CASSIIGTGYTGELFF; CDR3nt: TGTGCCAGTAGTATCATCGGGACAGGGTACACCGGGGAGCTGTTTTTT
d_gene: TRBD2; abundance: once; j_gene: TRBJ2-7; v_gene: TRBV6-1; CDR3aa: CASSELGLVSEQYF; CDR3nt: TGTGCCAGCAGTGAATTAGGACTAGTGAGTGAGCAGTACTTC
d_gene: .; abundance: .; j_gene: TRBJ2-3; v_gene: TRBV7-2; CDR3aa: CASSRGRRLSTDTQYF; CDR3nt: TGTGCCAGCAGCCGCGGAAGGCGGTTAAGCACAGATACGCAGTATTTT
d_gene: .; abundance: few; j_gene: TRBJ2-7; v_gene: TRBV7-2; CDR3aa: CASSSITYEQYF; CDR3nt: TGTGCCAGCAGCTCTATAACCTACGAGCAGTACTTC
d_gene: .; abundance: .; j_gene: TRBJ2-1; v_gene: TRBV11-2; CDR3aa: CASSLMAGPGNEQFF; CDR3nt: TGTGCCAGCAGCTTAATGGCAGGGCCGGGCAATGAGCAGTTCTTC
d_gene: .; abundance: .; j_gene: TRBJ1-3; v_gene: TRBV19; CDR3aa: CASSLHQTGSTGNTIYF; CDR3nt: TGTGCCAGTAGTCTCCATCAGACAGGCTCCACTGGAAACACCATATATTTT
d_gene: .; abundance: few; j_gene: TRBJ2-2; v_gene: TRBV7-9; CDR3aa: CASSLGLVLSTGELFF; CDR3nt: TGTGCCAGCAGCTTAGGATTGGTTTTGAGCACCGGGGAGCTGTTTTTT
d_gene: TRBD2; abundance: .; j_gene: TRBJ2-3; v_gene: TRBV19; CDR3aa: CASSGTSGSDTQYF; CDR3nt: TGTGCCAGTAGTGGGACTAGCGGTTCAGATACGCAGTATTTT
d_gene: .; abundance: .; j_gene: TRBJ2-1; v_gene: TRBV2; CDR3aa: CAGRGSSYNEQFF; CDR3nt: TGTGCCGGTCGTGGGAGCTCCTACAATGAGCAGTTCTTC
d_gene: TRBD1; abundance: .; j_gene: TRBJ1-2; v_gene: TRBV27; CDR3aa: CASKVGDRDYGYTF; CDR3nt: TGTGCCAGCAAAGTGGGGGACAGGGACTATGGCTACACCTTC
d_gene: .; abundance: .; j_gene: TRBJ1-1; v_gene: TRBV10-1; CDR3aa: CASSDLGGVNTEAFF; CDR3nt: TGCGCCAGCAGTGATCTAGGGGGGGTGAACACTGAAGCTTTCTTT
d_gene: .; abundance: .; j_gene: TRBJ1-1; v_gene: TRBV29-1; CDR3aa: CSVGRNTEAFF; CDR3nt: TGCAGCGTTGGCAGGAACACTGAAGCTTTCTTT
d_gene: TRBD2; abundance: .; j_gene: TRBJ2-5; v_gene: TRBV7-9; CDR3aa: CASSHPGLGETQYF; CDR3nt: TGTGCCAGCAGCCATCCGGGACTAGGAGAGACCCAGTACTTC
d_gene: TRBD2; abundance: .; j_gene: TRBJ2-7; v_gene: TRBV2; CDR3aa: CASRGTSGSRYEQYF; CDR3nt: TGTGCCAGCAGAGGGACTAGCGGGAGCCGCTACGAGCAGTACTTC
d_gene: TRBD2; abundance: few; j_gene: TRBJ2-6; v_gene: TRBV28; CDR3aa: CASSFGTSSSGANVLTF; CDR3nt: TGTGCCAGCAGTTTCGGGACTAGCAGCTCTGGGGCCAACGTCCTGACTTTC
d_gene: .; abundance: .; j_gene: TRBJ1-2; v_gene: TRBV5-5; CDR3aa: CASSLAGGGYTF; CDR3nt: TGTGCCAGCAGCTTGGCGGGGGGCGGCTACACCTTC
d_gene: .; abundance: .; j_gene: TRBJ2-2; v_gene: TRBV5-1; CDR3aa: CASSLAAKNTGELFF; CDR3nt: TGCGCCAGCAGCTTGGCTGCTAAGAACACCGGGGAGCTGTTTTTT
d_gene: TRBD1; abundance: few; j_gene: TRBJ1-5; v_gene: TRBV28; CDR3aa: CASSGIGQGRYQPQHF; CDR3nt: TGTGCCAGCAGTGGGATCGGACAGGGAAGGTATCAGCCCCAGCATTTT
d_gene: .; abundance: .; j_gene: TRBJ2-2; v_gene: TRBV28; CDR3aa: CASTYTNTGELFF; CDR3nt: TGTGCCAGCACCTATACTAACACCGGGGAGCTGTTTTTT
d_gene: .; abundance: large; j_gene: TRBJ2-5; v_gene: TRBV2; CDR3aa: CASTSPRGETQYF; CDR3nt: TGTGCCAGCACCTCACCCCGGGGGGAGACCCAGTACTTC
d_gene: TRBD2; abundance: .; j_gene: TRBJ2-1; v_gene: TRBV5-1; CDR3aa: CASSVGTSKPYNEQFF; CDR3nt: TGCGCCAGCAGCGTGGGGACTAGCAAACCCTACAATGAGCAGTTCTTC
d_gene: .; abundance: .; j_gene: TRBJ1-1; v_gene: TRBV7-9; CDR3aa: CASSPEERGKKAFF; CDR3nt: TGTGCCAGCAGCCCTGAGGAGAGGGGGAAGAAAGCTTTCTTT
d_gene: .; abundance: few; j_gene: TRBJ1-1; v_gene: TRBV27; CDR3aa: CASSFTAMDTEAFF; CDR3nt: TGTGCCAGCAGTTTTACCGCGATGGACACTGAAGCTTTCTTT
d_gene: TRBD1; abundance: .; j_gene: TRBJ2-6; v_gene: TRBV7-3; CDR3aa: CASSLFGTGSLSGANVLTF; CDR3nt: TGTGCCAGCAGCTTATTTGGGACAGGGAGCCTCTCTGGGGCCAACGTCCTGACTTTC